The 16 T cell receptor beta chains reported below all come from one sample, sequenced in a study of beta chain features in type 1 diabetes. Expressed TCRB transcripts were sequenced, since all the RNA that had been isolated was reverse transcribed. The protocol was immunoSEQ multiplex PCR, while the TCRdb copy is restricted to in-frame clones and leaves out a portion. This sample carries roughly 40,000 clones, more than 40% of them seen once, and the ten largest clones take 0.65% to 0.9%. Sequencing was carried out using central memory CD4+ T cells from blood. Receptors originate from a woman aged 18-35 years in good health.

This chain connects TRBV6-6 to TRBJ1-1, with 7 bases identical to TRBD1. V lost 4 bases to trimming and J lost 6 bases; unmatched junction nucleotides: 8. CDR3 size: 14 residues. CDR1 and CDR2 (germline): MNHNY, SVGAGI (reference sequence). The CDR3 loop is CASSSGTARAEAFF. The CDR3, as DNA: TGTGCCAGCAGTTCCGGGACAGCTCGCGCTGAAGCTTTCTTT.

This rearrangement joins TRBV18 to TRBJ2-7; possibly TRBD1 for D (7 bases). This CDR3 comprises 18 residues. V lost 3 bases and J 0 bases, leaving 21 bases between the germline ends. CDR1 and CDR2 from the germline V gene are KGHSH and LQKENI. This CDR3 reads CASSPIRTTGASSYEQYF. The CDR3 nucleotides are TGTGCCAGCTCACCCATTCGGACTACAGGGGCTAGCTCCTACGAGCAGTACTTC. Complete variable domain (other parts from reference TRBV18 and TRBJ2-7): NAGVMQNPRHLVRRRGQEARLRCSPMKGHSHVYWYRQLPEEGLKFMVYLQKENIIDESGMPKERFSAEFPKEGPSILRIQQVVRGDSAAYFCASSPIRTTGASSYEQYFGPGTRLTVT.

The chain couples TRBV5-8 to TRBJ2-7, with TRBD1 as a possible D gene (5 bases). CDR1 is SGHTS and CDR2 is YDEGEE in the germline V gene. Trimming took 4 bases from V and 6 from J, leaving 11 bases between them. The CDR3 is made up of 12 amino acids. The CDR3 loop reads CASSLDSTEQYF. The DNA of the CDR3 is TGTGCCAGCAGCCTAGACAGTACCGAGCAGTACTTC.

The table lists this clone with a few counts. This chain connects TRBV29-1 to TRBJ2-3; the D gene is possibly TRBD2 (7 bases). Germline loops: CDR1 SQVTM, CDR2 ANQGSEA. The CDR3 contains 14 residues. The V and J ends lost 6 bases and 2 bases respectively, with 15 bases between them. CDR3 DNA: TGCAGCGTCTCGGGGGGCTGGGACACAGATACGCAGTATTTT. Protein product: CSVSGGWDTDTQYF.

V is TRBV7-3 and J is TRBJ2-1, with 7 bases lining up with TRBD1. The CDR3 runs 14 residues. Germline values: CDR1 SGHTA, CDR2 FQGTGA. Trimming took 4 bases from V and 9 from J; bases not matched to a gene: 9. The CDR3 sequence is CASSSTGIMAEQFF. As DNA, the CDR3 is TGTGCCAGCAGCTCGACAGGGATTATGGCTGAGCAGTTCTTC.

The J gene is TRBJ2-2, the V gene TRBV6-1; 8 nucleotides line up with TRBD2. Looked up from germline, CDR1 is MNHNS and CDR2 is SASEGT. J lost 5 bases, V lost 7 bases, and 9 bases had no gene match. The CDR3 extends over 15 amino acids. CDR3 in amino acids: CASKLSGSGTGELFF. CDR3 DNA sequence: TGTGCCAGCAAGTTGAGCGGGAGCGGAACCGGGGAGCTGTTTTTT.

The chain employs TRBV18 and TRBJ1-3; maybe TRBD1 (6 bases). The CDR3 length is 15 residues. The germline V gene encodes CDR1 KGHSH and CDR2 LQKENI. V was cut by 3 bases and J by 1 base, with 10 bases left in between. CDR3 in DNA: TGTGCCAGCTCACCGTCAGGGGCATCTGGAAACACCATATATTTT. Translated: CASSPSGASGNTIYF.

This rearrangement joins TRBV6-1 to TRBJ2-5; 9 bases align to TRBD1. This CDR3 has 15 residues. Germline CDR1 MNHNS, CDR2 SASEGT. J gave up 5 bases and V 6 bases, and 10 bases lay outside the gene matches. Here the CDR3 DNA reads TGTGCCAGCAGCACCGGGACAGGGAGGTCGGAGACCCAGTACTTC. Translated, it gives CASSTGTGRSETQYF.

V gene TRBV18 combines with J gene TRBJ2-5; the D gene is possibly TRBD2 (5 bases). Germline V gene data show CDR1 as KGHSH and CDR2 as LQKENI. This CDR3 comprises 14 residues. V was trimmed by 0 bases and J by 7 bases, leaving 12 bases between them. The CDR3 DNA follows: TGTGCCAGCTCACCACCGAGAGATGCGGGGACCCAGTACTTC. It yields the protein CASSPPRDAGTQYF. The whole variable domain, remainder taken from reference TRBV18 and TRBJ2-5, is NAGVMQNPRHLVRRRGQEARLRCSPMKGHSHVYWYRQLPEEGLKFMVYLQKENIIDESGMPKERFSAEFPKEGPSILRIQQVVRGDSAAYFCASSPPRDAGTQYFGPGTRLLVL.

V usage is TRBV2 and J usage is TRBJ1-4, with 7 bases fitting TRBD1. This CDR3 contains 13 residues. CDR1 and CDR2 (germline): SNHLY, FYNNEI. Losses at the gene ends were 6 bases for V and 5 bases for J; bases not matched to a gene: 3. In nucleotides, the CDR3 is TGTGCCAGCAGGGACAGGCCAAATGAAAAACTGTTTTTT. This translates into CASRDRPNEKLFF. Supplemented by reference TRBV2 and TRBJ1-4, the full variable domain reads EPEVTQTPSHQVTQMGQEVILRCVPISNHLYFYWYRQILGQKVEFLVSFYNNEISEKSEIFDDQFSVERPDGSNFTLKIRSTKLEDSAMYFCASRDRPNEKLFFGSGTQLSVL.

J is TRBJ1-1 and V is TRBV2; D is undetermined. Deletions cut 7 bases from V and 5 bases from J, with 17 bases between. CDR3 length: 14 amino acids. Per the germline V gene, CDR1 is SNHLY and CDR2 is FYNNEI. The CDR3 DNA follows: TGTGCCAGCAAAATCACCCTTATTGAGACTGAAGCTTTCTTT. Translation gives CASKITLIETEAFF. Drawing the rest from reference TRBV2 and TRBJ1-1, the complete variable domain is EPEVTQTPSHQVTQMGQEVILRCVPISNHLYFYWYRQILGQKVEFLVSFYNNEISEKSEIFDDQFSVERPDGSNFTLKIRSTKLEDSAMYFCASKITLIETEAFFGQGTRLTVV.

In this sample, this clone turned up a few times. The chain has TRBV5-1 and TRBJ2-7, with D unresolved. This CDR3 is built from 14 residues. Trimming stripped 4 bases from V and 0 bases from J, with 11 bases between. Germline CDR1 SGHRS, CDR2 YFSETQ. The DNA of the CDR3 is TGCGCCAGCAGCCTGAGTGTCGCCTCCTACGAGCAGTACTTC. This gives the protein CASSLSVASYEQYF.

The CDR3 loop reads CASSPNRVTQAVSSYEQYF. In nucleotides, the CDR3 is TGTGCCAGCAGTCCCAATCGTGTTACCCAAGCGGTGAGCTCCTACGAGCAGTACTTC. V gene TRBV5-6 combines with J gene TRBJ2-7, with D perhaps TRBD2 (5 bases). Per the germline V gene, CDR1 is SGHDT and CDR2 is YYEEEE. V shed 5 bases and J shed 0 bases, with 27 bases lying between them. The CDR3 length is 19 residues.

This chain links TRBV5-1 with TRBJ1-4; 7 nucleotides align to TRBD1. In germline, CDR1 is SGHRS, CDR2 YFSETQ. V lost 1 base, J lost 8 bases, and 8 bases stayed unmatched. The CDR3 loop spans 15 amino acids. The CDR3 DNA is TGCGCCAGCAGCTTGAACAGGGGCGTTGCAGAAAAACTGTTTTTT. Translating gives CASSLNRGVAEKLFF.

The gene calls are TRBV7-3 and TRBJ2-7, with D tentatively TRBD1 (6 bases). CDR3 length: 15 residues. Trimming took off 7 bases at V and 2 bases at J, with 18 bases between the two ends. CDR1 SGHTA and CDR2 FQGTGA come from the germline V gene. CDR3 sequence: CASTKGAGETYEQYF. The CDR3 DNA follows: TGTGCCAGCACCAAAGGGGCAGGGGAGACCTACGAGCAGTACTTC.

This clone was detected once. At the DNA level, this CDR3 is encoded by other sequences in the same sample as well. The chain recombines TRBV7-6 with TRBJ2-7, with TRBD1 matching 7 bases. The V segment lost 5 bases and the J segment 3 bases; nucleotides outside the gene matches: 4. Germline CDR1 SGHVS, CDR2 FNYEAQ. This CDR3 comprises 13 residues. The CDR3 nucleotides read TGTGCCAGCAGCACCGGGACAGTCTACGAGCAGTACTTC. Translating it yields CASSTGTVYEQYF.